Following are 5 T cell receptor beta chains from one sample sequenced in a study of T cell responses to AZD1222 COVID-19 vaccine. Sequencing was performed with immunoSEQ multiplex PCR; in TCRdb, only in-frame clones are kept and a portion is missing. The table has around 160,000 clones, around 89% seen once; the top ten hold over 13%. Specimen: peripheral blood, collected on day 0 of AZD1222 vaccination. The receptor set was obtained from an adult in good health.

The V call is TRBV18, the J call TRBJ1-1; D is unresolved. Deletions cut 5 bases from V and 0 bases from J, with 10 bases between. The CDR3 is made up of 14 amino acids. Per germline, CDR1 KGHSH and CDR2 LQKENI. CDR3 residues: CASSSIGLNTEAFF. The DNA of the CDR3 is TGTGCCAGCTCATCTATAGGCCTGAACACTGAAGCTTTCTTT.

The chain uses TRBV30 and TRBJ1-6; tentative D call: TRBD1 (5 bases). Germline CDR1 and CDR2: GTSNPN and SVGIG (reference sequence). V lost 8 bases, J lost 5 bases, and 16 bases lay in between. This CDR3 contains 14 residues. The CDR3 sequence: CAQSWGPDNSPLHF. The CDR3 region has the DNA TGTGCCCAGAGTTGGGGACCGGATAATTCACCCCTCCACTTT.

The chain couples TRBV13 to TRBJ1-2, with 9 nucleotides matching TRBD1. Germline CDR1 and CDR2: PRHDT and FYEKMQ (reference sequence). There are 16 residues in the CDR3. V was pared by 5 bases and J by 6 bases, with 13 bases of the junction left unmatched. CDR3 bases: TGTGCCAGCAGCCTAGCGATGGGGACAGGGAAGGATGGCTACACCTTC. Protein sequence: CASSLAMGTGKDGYTF. Using reference TRBV13 and TRBJ1-2 for the parts outside the CDR3, the full variable domain is AAGVIQSPRHLIKEKRETATLKCYPIPRHDTVYWYQQGPGQDPQFLISFYEKMQSDKGSIPDRFSAQQFSDYHSELNMSSLELGDSALYFCASSLAMGTGKDGYTFGSGTRLTVV.

The chain links TRBV15 to TRBJ1-2, with TRBD1 as a possible D gene (5 bases). The CDR3 has 13 residues. The ends were cut back, 6 bases at V and 8 bases at J, with 16 bases in the middle. From germline, CDR1 is LNHNV and CDR2 YYDKDF (reference sequence). The CDR3 bases are TGTGCCACCAGGCGGGACGGGGAGGGAGGCTACACCTTC. Translation: CATRRDGEGGYTF. Drawing the rest from reference TRBV15 and TRBJ1-2, the complete variable domain is DAMVIQNPRYQVTQFGKPVTLSCSQTLNHNVMYWYQQKSSQAPKLLFHYYDKDFNNEADTPDNFQSRRPNTSFCFLDIRSPGLGDTAMYLCATRRDGEGGYTFGSGTRLTVV.

This clone has just one count. V usage is TRBV5-1 and J usage is TRBJ2-7; 9 nucleotides line up with TRBD1. Trimming at V came to 2 bases and at J to 0 bases, leaving 9 bases not matched to a gene. The V gene's germline CDR1 is SGHRS and CDR2 YFSETQ. This CDR3 is built from 17 residues. The CDR3 is CASSLMSGTGSSYEQYF. CDR3 nucleotide sequence: TGCGCCAGCAGCTTAATGTCCGGGACAGGGAGCTCCTACGAGCAGTACTTC.